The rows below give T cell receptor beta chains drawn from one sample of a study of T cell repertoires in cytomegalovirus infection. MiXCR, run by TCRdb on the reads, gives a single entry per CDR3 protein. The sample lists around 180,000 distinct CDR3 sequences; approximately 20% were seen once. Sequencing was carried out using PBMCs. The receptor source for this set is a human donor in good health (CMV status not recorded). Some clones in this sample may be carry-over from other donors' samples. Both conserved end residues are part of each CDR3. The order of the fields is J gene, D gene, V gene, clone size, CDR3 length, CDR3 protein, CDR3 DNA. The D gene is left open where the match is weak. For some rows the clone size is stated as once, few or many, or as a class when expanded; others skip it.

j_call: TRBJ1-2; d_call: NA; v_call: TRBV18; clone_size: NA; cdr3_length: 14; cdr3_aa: CASSSGPFNYGYTF; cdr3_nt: TGTGCCAGCTCATCCGGACCGTTTAACTATGGCTACACCTTC
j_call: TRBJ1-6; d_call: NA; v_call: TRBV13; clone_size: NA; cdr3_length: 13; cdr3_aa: CASSLTGKSPLHF; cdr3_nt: TGTGCCAGCAGCTTAACAGGGAAGTCACCCCTCCACTTT
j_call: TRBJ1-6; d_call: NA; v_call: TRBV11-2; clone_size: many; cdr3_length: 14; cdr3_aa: CASSLVAANSPLHF; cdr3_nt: TGTGCCAGCAGCTTAGTGGCCGCGAATTCACCCCTCCACTTT
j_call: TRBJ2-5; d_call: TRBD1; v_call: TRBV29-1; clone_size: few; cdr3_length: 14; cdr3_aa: CSVEGDRGPETQYF; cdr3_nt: TGCAGCGTTGAGGGGGACAGGGGGCCAGAGACCCAGTACTTC
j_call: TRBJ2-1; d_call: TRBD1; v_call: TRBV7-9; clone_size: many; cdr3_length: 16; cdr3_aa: CASSLGGGQGYDEQFF; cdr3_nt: TGTGCCAGCAGCTTAGGAGGTGGACAGGGTTACGATGAGCAGTTCTTC
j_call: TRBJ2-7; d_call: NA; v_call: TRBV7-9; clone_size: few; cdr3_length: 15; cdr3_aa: CASSFEQGGKYEQYF; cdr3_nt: TGTGCCAGCAGCTTTGAACAGGGCGGTAAATACGAGCAGTACTTC
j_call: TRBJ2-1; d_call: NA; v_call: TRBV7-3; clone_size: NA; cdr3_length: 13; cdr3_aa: CASSPLGKHEQFF; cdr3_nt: TGTGCCAGCAGCCCCTTGGGGAAGCATGAGCAGTTCTTC
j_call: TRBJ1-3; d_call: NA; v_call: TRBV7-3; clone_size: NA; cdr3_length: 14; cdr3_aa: CASSPGIGGNTIYF; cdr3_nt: TGTGCCAGCAGCCCAGGGATCGGGGGAAACACCATATATTTT
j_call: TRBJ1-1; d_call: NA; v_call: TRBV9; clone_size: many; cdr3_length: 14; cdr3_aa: CASSVAGVNTEAFF; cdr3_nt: TGTGCCAGCAGCGTAGCAGGGGTGAACACTGAAGCTTTCTTT
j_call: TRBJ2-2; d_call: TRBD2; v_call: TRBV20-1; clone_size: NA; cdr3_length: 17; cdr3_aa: CSARDPASGPLSGELFF; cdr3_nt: TGCAGTGCTAGAGATCCGGCTAGCGGGCCCCTATCCGGGGAGCTGTTTTTT
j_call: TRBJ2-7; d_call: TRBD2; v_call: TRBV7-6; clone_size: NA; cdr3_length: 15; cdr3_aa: CASSPRLAGPYEQYF; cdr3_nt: TGTGCCAGCAGCCCCCGACTAGCGGGGCCCTACGAGCAGTACTTC
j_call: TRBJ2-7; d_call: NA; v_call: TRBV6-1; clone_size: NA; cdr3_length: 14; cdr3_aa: CASSLDQTPYEQYF; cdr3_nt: TGTGCCAGCAGTTTGGACCAAACTCCCTACGAGCAGTACTTC
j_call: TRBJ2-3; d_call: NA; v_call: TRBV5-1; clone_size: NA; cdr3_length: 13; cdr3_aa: CASSLDSPDTQYF; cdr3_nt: TGCGCCAGCAGCTTGGACAGCCCAGATACGCAGTATTTT
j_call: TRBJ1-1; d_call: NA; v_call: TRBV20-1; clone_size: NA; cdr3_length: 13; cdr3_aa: CSARDLGNTEAFF; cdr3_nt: TGCAGTGCTAGAGATCTCGGAAACACTGAAGCTTTCTTT
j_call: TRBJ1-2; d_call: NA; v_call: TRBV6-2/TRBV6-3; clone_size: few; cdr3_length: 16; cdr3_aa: CASSRSDPRGKYGYTF; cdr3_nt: TGTGCCAGCAGCCGATCCGACCCTCGGGGGAAGTATGGCTACACCTTC
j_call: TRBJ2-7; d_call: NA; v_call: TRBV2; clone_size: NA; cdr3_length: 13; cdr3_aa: CASSGGIFYEQYF; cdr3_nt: TGTGCCAGCAGTGGCGGGATCTTCTACGAGCAGTACTTC
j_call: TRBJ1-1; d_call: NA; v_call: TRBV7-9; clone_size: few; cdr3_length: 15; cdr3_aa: CASSYPDRWNTEAFF; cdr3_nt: TGTGCCAGCAGCTACCCCGACAGGTGGAACACTGAAGCTTTCTTT
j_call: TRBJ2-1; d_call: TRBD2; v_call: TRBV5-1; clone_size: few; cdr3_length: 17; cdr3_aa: CASSSLVLAGLNNEQFF; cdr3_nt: TGCGCCAGCAGCTCGTTAGTACTAGCGGGGTTGAACAATGAGCAGTTCTTC
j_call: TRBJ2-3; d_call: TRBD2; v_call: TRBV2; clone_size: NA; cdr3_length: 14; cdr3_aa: CASSVAGGTDTQYF; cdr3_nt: TGTGCCAGCAGTGTAGCGGGAGGCACAGATACGCAGTATTTT
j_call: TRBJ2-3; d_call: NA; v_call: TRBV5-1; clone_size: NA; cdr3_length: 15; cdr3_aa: CASSQADSITDTQYF; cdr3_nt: TGCGCCAGCAGCCAAGCTGATAGTATCACAGATACGCAGTATTTT
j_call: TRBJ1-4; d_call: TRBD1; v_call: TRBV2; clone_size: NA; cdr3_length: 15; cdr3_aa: CASSDRGRLNEKLFF; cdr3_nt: TGTGCCAGCAGTGACAGGGGGCGGTTAAATGAAAAACTGTTTTTT
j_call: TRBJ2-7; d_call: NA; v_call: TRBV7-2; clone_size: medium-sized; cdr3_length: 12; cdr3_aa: CASSLDVYEQYF; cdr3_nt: TGTGCCAGCAGCTTAGACGTCTACGAGCAGTACTTC
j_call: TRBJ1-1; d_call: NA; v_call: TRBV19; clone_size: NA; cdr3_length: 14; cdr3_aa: CASTDRDRETEAFF; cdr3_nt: TGTGCCAGTACCGACCGGGATAGAGAGACTGAAGCTTTCTTT
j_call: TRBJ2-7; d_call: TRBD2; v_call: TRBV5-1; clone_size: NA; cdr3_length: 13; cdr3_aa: CASSFSGGNEQYF; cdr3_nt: TGCGCCAGCAGTTTTAGCGGGGGCAACGAGCAGTACTTC
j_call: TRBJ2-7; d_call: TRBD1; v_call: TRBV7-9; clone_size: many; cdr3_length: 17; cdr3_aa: CASTLHLTGGISYEQYF; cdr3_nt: TGTGCCAGCACCTTACATCTAACAGGGGGCATCTCCTACGAGCAGTACTTC
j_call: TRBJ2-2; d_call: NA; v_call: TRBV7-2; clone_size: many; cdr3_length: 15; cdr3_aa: CASSSLVGSTGELFF; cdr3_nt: TGTGCCAGCAGCTCCCTTGTCGGGAGCACCGGGGAGCTGTTTTTT
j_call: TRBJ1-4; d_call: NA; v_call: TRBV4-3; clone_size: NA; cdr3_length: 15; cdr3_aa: CASSQVQGDREKLFF; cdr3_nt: TGCGCCAGCAGCCAGGTACAGGGTGATCGTGAAAAACTGTTTTTT
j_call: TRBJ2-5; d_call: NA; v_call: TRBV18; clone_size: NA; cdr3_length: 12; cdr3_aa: CASSPSQETQYF; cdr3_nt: TGTGCCAGCTCACCATCTCAAGAGACCCAGTACTTC
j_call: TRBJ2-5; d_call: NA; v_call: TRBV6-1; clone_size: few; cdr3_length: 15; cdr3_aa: CASSEGFRFQETQYF; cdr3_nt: TGTGCCAGCAGTGAAGGGTTCAGGTTCCAAGAGACCCAGTACTTC
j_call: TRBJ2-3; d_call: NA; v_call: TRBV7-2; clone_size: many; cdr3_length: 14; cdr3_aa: CASSYNPGPDTQYF; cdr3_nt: TGTGCCAGCAGCTATAATCCGGGCCCAGATACGCAGTATTTT
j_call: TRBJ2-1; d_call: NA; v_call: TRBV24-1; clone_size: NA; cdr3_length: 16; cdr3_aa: CATSGVVGVGPNEQFF; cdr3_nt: TGTGCCACCAGTGGTGTGGTAGGGGTCGGACCTAATGAGCAGTTCTTC